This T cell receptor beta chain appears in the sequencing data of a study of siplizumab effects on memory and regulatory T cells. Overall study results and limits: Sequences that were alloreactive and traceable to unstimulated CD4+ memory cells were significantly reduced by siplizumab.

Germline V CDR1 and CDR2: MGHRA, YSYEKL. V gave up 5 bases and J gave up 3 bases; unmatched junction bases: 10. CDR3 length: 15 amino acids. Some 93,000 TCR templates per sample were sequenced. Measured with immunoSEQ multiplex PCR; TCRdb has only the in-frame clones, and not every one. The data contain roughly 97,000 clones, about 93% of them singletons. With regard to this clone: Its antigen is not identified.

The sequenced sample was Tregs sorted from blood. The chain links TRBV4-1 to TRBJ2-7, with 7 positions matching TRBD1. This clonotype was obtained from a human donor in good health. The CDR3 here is CASSARTGNDYEQYF. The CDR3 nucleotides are TGCGCCAGCAGCGCAAGGACAGGCAATGACTACGAGCAGTACTTC.